This passage covers 21 T cell receptor beta chains from one sample sequenced in a study of shared clonotypes between healthy human individuals. Clones were sequenced by immunoSEQ multiplex PCR, and TCRdb holds only the in-frame ones, with some missing. The sample includes under 150,000 clones, around 66% of them seen just once. Sequenced input: memory CD8+ T cells sorted from blood. Subset described: CD45RO+ cells pooled with CCR7-negative TemRA cells. These receptors all come from a woman in her 30s in good health.

This chain connects TRBV9 to TRBJ2-1, with TRBD2 identical over 10 bases. Germline CDR1 SGDLS, CDR2 YYNGEE. CDR3 length: 15 amino acids. J was trimmed by 6 bases and V by 3 bases; bases with no gene match: 6. The DNA for the CDR3 is TGTGCCAGCAGCGCTAGGACTAGCGGTTTCAATGAGCAGTTCTTC. It specifies CASSARTSGFNEQFF.

Note on this clone: This CDR3 is also generated by other DNA sequences in the sample. The chain employs TRBV7-2 and TRBJ2-5; no reliable D call. The CDR3 loop spans 14 amino acids. The germline V gene has CDR1 SGHTA and CDR2 FQGNSA. Trimming removed 2 bases at V and 1 base at J, with 8 bases between. The CDR3 spells CASSLWTVQETQYF. CDR3 nucleotides: TGTGCCAGCAGCTTATGGACCGTCCAAGAGACCCAGTACTTC.

This clone occurred a few times. The chain recombines TRBV6-5 with TRBJ1-2; D not resolved. The CDR3 length is 13 residues. The ends were cut back, 7 bases at V and 1 base at J, with 10 bases in the middle. Looked up from germline, CDR1 is MNHEY and CDR2 is SVGAGI. In DNA form, the CDR3 reads TGTGCCAGCATTGTAGACCTTAACTATGGCTACACCTTC. This codes for CASIVDLNYGYTF.

CDR3 region: CASTPGGQAYEQYF. CDR3 in DNA: TGTGCCAGCACCCCCGGAGGGCAGGCCTACGAGCAGTACTTC. The chain uses TRBV6-1 and TRBJ2-7, with D possibly being TRBD2 (6 bases). The CDR3 has 14 residues. Germline lookup yields CDR1 MNHNS and CDR2 SASEGT. Trimming left V 7 bases short and J 2 bases short, with 15 bases between.

This clone was seen a single time. The chain employs TRBV5-8 and TRBJ2-1, with TRBD2 matching over 11 bases. CDR1 is SGHTS and CDR2 is YDEGEE in the germline V gene. V shed 4 bases and J 6 bases; nucleotides not matched to a gene: 9. The CDR3 covers 16 residues. The CDR3 sequence: CASSQVLGTSGNEQFF. The CDR3 DNA sequence: TGTGCCAGCAGCCAAGTTTTGGGGACTAGCGGCAATGAGCAGTTCTTC.

This chain connects TRBV7-6 to TRBJ2-1; D gene ambiguous. This CDR3 region has 12 residues. Germline CDR1 and CDR2: SGHVS and FNYEAQ. Trimming pared 1 base from V and 8 bases from J, leaving 6 bases between. CDR3 nucleotide sequence: TGTGCCAGCAGCTTAGAGTTGGATGAGCAGTTCTTC. It specifies CASSLELDEQFF.

V and J are TRBV28 and TRBJ1-4; D is ambiguous. The V end was cut by 6 bases, the J end by 8 bases, with 13 bases between. The CDR3 has 13 amino acids. CDR1 MDHEN and CDR2 SYDVKM come from the germline V gene. Written as DNA, the CDR3 is TGTGCCAGCAGGGACGCCTCCGGGGAAAAACTGTTTTTT. Residues: CASRDASGEKLFF.

This chain joins TRBV28 and TRBJ2-5; tentatively, D is TRBD2 (6 bases). There are 14 residues in the CDR3. Germline V CDR1 and CDR2: MDHEN, SYDVKM. Trimming left V 6 bases short and J 4 bases short, with 15 bases between. The CDR3 sequence is CASRGGIPPETQYF. CDR3 sequence (DNA): TGTGCCAGCAGGGGCGGGATCCCTCCAGAGACCCAGTACTTC.

This clone has a single count. This chain joins TRBV6-4 and TRBJ1-1; no clear D. Germline CDR1 and CDR2: MRHNA and SNTAGT. The CDR3 runs 15 residues. V was shortened by 6 bases and J by 1 base, with 15 bases between the two germline ends. DNA for the CDR3: TGTGCCAGCAGGCTAGCCCCAAATACGAACACTGAAGCTTTCTTT. This codes for CASRLAPNTNTEAFF.

This rearrangement joins TRBV16 to TRBJ2-2, with 9 positions matching TRBD1. The V gene end was trimmed by 6 bases and the J gene end by 6 bases; junction bases not matched to a gene: 14. This CDR3 has 17 residues. Germline V CDR1 and CDR2: KGHSY, FQNENV. The CDR3 region is CASRPPPGTGRAGELFF. CDR3 DNA sequence: TGTGCCAGCAGGCCACCCCCGGGGACAGGGAGGGCCGGGGAGCTGTTTTTT.

The rearrangement joins TRBV5-1 to TRBJ2-3, with D unresolved. The CDR3 loop spans 13 amino acids. The germline V gene has CDR1 SGHRS and CDR2 YFSETQ. V lost 0 bases and J 3 bases, leaving 5 bases between the germline ends. CDR3 sequence (DNA): TGCGCCAGCAGCTTGGCCGGGACAGATACGCAGTATTTT. Protein sequence: CASSLAGTDTQYF.

The gene calls are TRBV5-8 and TRBJ2-5; D possibly corresponds to TRBD2 (5 bases). Germline loops: CDR1 SGHTS, CDR2 YDEGEE. This CDR3 is 13 amino acids long. V lost 2 bases to trimming and J lost 11 bases, with 16 bases between them. The CDR3 loop is CASSFGLSVVQYF. The CDR3 bases are TGTGCCAGCAGCTTCGGACTCAGCGTAGTGCAGTACTTC.

The chain is built from TRBV27 and TRBJ2-1; D possibly uses TRBD1 or TRBD2 (6 bases each). This CDR3 is built from 11 residues. V lost 5 bases and J 10 bases, leaving 9 bases between the germline ends. Germline-derived CDR1 and CDR2 are MNHEY and SMNVEV (reference sequence). The CDR3 loop reads CASSEGGEQFF. CDR3 in DNA: TGTGCCAGCAGTGAGGGGGGAGAGCAGTTCTTC.

The V gene is TRBV25-1, the J gene TRBJ2-7; D possibly corresponds to TRBD1 (6 bases). The V and J ends lost 4 bases and 4 bases respectively, with 17 bases between them. The CDR3 is 15 amino acids. The germline CDR1 and CDR2 sequences are MGHDK and SYGVNS. Here the CDR3 DNA reads TGTGCCAGCAGTGTACAGGGAACGGTCCCTTACGAGCAGTACTTC. Translated: CASSVQGTVPYEQYF.

V and J are TRBV27 and TRBJ1-2; 7 bases are shared with TRBD1. The J segment lost 4 bases and the V segment lost 8 bases, leaving 16 bases of the junction unmatched. The CDR3 has 16 amino acids. Per germline, CDR1 MNHEY and CDR2 SMNVEV (reference sequence). The CDR3 region has the DNA TGTGCCAGCGGACAGGTTGGGACTTTCTTCCGCTATGGCTACACCTTC. It yields the protein CASGQVGTFFRYGYTF.

This chain uses TRBV28 with TRBJ2-7, with D unclear. Germline assignment: CDR1 MDHEN and CDR2 SYDVKM. The CDR3 has 15 amino acids. The V end lost 2 bases, the J end lost 0 bases, and 11 bases lay between the germline ends. CDR3 DNA: TGTGCCAGCAGTTTACAACAAAAGAGCTCCTACGAGCAGTACTTC. Protein sequence: CASSLQQKSSYEQYF.

This clone came up a few times. This rearrangement joins TRBV7-6 to TRBJ2-3; TRBD1 matches 7 bases. Looked up from germline, CDR1 is SGHVS and CDR2 is FNYEAQ. V lost 4 bases, J lost 6 bases, and 4 bases stayed unmatched. This CDR3 is 13 amino acids long. The CDR3 coding sequence is TGTGCCAGCAGCTCCGAACAGGGGGATACGCAGTATTTT. Translated: CASSSEQGDTQYF.

This clone has a single count. The genes are TRBV6-4 and TRBJ2-3; either TRBD1 or TRBD2 may fit D (5 bases each). Looked up from germline, CDR1 is MRHNA and CDR2 is SNTAGT. This CDR3 is 15 amino acids long. Trimming removed 3 bases at V and 0 bases at J, with 10 bases between. The CDR3 region has the DNA TGTGCCAGCAGTGAAGGAGGACATAGCACAGATACGCAGTATTTT. This translates into CASSEGGHSTDTQYF.

V gene TRBV15 combines with J gene TRBJ2-2; 8 bases agree with TRBD1. Germline loops: CDR1 LNHNV, CDR2 YYDKDF (reference sequence). J was trimmed by 7 bases and V by 0 bases; bases with no gene match: 16. CDR3 length equals 19 residues. CDR3 nucleotides: TGTGCCACCAGCAGAGATTACGGCCTTTGGGACAGGTCGGTCGGGGAGCTGTTTTTT. It yields the protein CATSRDYGLWDRSVGELFF.

This chain connects TRBV7-8 to TRBJ1-4, with D possibly matching TRBD1 (6 bases). V was cut by 3 bases and J by 7 bases, with 12 bases left in between. The CDR3 runs 14 residues. Germline lookup yields CDR1 SGHVS and CDR2 FQNEAQ. CDR3 bases: TGTGCCAGCAGCTTCAGGGGTGGGGGTGAAAAACTGTTTTTT. Protein product: CASSFRGGGEKLFF.

In this sample, this clone turned up a few times. The chain links TRBV7-9 to TRBJ2-7; possible D gene TRBD1, 6 bases. Trimming removed 2 bases at V and 6 bases at J, with 8 bases between. CDR3 length: 12 residues. Germline lookup yields CDR1 SEHNR and CDR2 FQNEAQ (reference sequence). The DNA for the CDR3 is TGTGCCAGCAGCTTAATGGGGGCCGAGCAGTACTTC. It encodes CASSLMGAEQYF.